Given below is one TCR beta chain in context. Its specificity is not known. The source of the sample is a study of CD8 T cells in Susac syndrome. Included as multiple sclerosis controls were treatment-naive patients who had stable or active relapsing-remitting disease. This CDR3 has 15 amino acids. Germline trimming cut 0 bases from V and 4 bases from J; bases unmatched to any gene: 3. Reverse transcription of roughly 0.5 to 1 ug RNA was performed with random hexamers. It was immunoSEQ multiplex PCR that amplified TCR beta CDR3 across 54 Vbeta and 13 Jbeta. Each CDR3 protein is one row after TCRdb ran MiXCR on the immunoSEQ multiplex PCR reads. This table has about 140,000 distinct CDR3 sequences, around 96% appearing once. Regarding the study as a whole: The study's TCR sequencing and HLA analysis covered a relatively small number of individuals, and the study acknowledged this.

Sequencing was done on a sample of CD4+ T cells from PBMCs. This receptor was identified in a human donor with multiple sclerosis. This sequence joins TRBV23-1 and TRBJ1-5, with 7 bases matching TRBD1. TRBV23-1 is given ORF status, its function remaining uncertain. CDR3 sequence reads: CASSQSGQLNQPQHF. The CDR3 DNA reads TGCGCCAGCAGTCAATCGGGACAGTTAAATCAGCCCCAGCATTTT.